These T cell receptor beta chains were read from a single sample in a study of T cell responses to AZD1222 COVID-19 vaccine. The repertoire was sequenced with immunoSEQ multiplex PCR; TCRdb's copy has only in-frame clones and lacks some. This repertoire shows approximately 150,000 clones, nearly 95% found once; its top ten account for under 2.5%. Here the sequenced sample was peripheral blood, taken on day 0 of AZD1222 vaccination. These TCRs come from an adult in good health. Both conserved end residues are part of each CDR3. The order of the fields is D gene, V gene, J gene, clone size, CDR3 DNA, CDR3 protein. The D gene is left open where the match is weak. Only some rows state a clone size, as once, few, many or a class for expanded clones.

.	TRBV28	TRBJ1-4	.	TGTGCCAGCAGTTTAATGGGAGAAAAACTGTTTTTT	CASSLMGEKLFF
.	TRBV7-6	TRBJ2-3	.	TGTGCCAGCAGCTTAGGGCGGGGTTACACAGATACGCAGTATTTT	CASSLGRGYTDTQYF
.	TRBV23-1	TRBJ1-1	once	TGCGCCAGCCGGGGCGGTGAAGCTTTCTTT	CASRGGEAFF
TRBD1	TRBV6-5	TRBJ1-3	.	TGTGCCAGCAGTTACCAGGGACAGGGAAGAGACACCATATATTTT	CASSYQGQGRDTIYF
TRBD1	TRBV5-6	TRBJ1-2	.	TGTGCCAGCAGCTTCCGCGGGACAGGGGGTCACTATGGCTACACCTTC	CASSFRGTGGHYGYTF
.	TRBV4-1	TRBJ2-7	once	TGCGCCAGCAGCCAGAGCTGGACTCCCGGCTACGAGCAGTACTTC	CASSQSWTPGYEQYF
TRBD1	TRBV18	TRBJ1-1	.	TGTGCCAGCTCATCTACGAGACAGGGTGGTACTGAAGCTTTCTTT	CASSSTRQGGTEAFF
.	TRBV23-1	TRBJ1-2	.	TGCGCCATTGATAGGGGCGTTAACTATGGCTACACCTTC	CAIDRGVNYGYTF
.	TRBV2	TRBJ2-3	.	TGTGCCAGCAGTGAACGTTCTACCACAGATACGCAGTATTTT	CASSERSTTDTQYF
.	TRBV5-1	TRBJ2-5	.	TGCGCCAGCACCGCCGTGGTAGGAGGGCAAGAGACCCAGTACTTC	CASTAVVGGQETQYF
TRBD2	TRBV5-1	TRBJ2-3	.	TGCGCCAGCAGCTCCCTACTAGCGGGAAAGGGGTCAGATACGCAGTATTTT	CASSSLLAGKGSDTQYF
.	TRBV7-6	TRBJ2-7	.	TGTGCCAGCAGCTTAGAGGGCAGGGGCTACGAGCAGTACTTC	CASSLEGRGYEQYF
.	TRBV5-8	TRBJ1-3	.	TGTGCCAGCAGCTTGGGTGGGGTCTCTGGAAACACCATATATTTT	CASSLGGVSGNTIYF
.	TRBV4-1	TRBJ1-1	.	TGCGCCAGCAGCCAAGACCCAGGGACGAACACTGAAGCTTTCTTT	CASSQDPGTNTEAFF
.	TRBV28	TRBJ1-3	.	TGTGCCAGCAGGAAACCGGTGGGAAACACCATATATTTT	CASRKPVGNTIYF
.	TRBV3-1/TRBV3-2	TRBJ2-3	.	TGTGCCAGCAGCCGAAAAGGGCGCGTCCTGGGCACAGATACGCAGTATTTT	CASSRKGRVLGTDTQYF
.	TRBV3-1/TRBV3-2	TRBJ1-1	.	TGTGCCAGCAGCCTTTCGAACACTGAAGCTTTCTTT	CASSLSNTEAFF
.	TRBV5-1	TRBJ1-1	.	TGCGCCAGCAGCTGGGGTGGGGAAATGAACACTGAAGCTTTCTTT	CASSWGGEMNTEAFF
.	TRBV30	TRBJ1-1	.	TGTGCCTGGAGCTCCGAGGGGGTAACTGAAGCTTTCTTT	CAWSSEGVTEAFF
TRBD1	TRBV28	TRBJ1-2	once	TGTGCCAGCCGGACAGGGTGGTATGGCTACACCTTC	CASRTGWYGYTF
.	TRBV9	TRBJ2-7	.	TGTGCCAGCAGCGTAGGAGGAGGGGTCAGCGAGCAGTACTTC	CASSVGGGVSEQYF
TRBD1	TRBV7-3	TRBJ1-1	.	TGTGCCAGCAGCTCGGGACAGCCGAACACTGAAGCTTTCTTT	CASSSGQPNTEAFF
TRBD1	TRBV3-1/TRBV3-2	TRBJ1-2	.	TGTGCCAGCAGCCAAGATTTCGGACAGGCTGGCTACGCCTTC	CASSQDFGQAGYAF
.	TRBV9	TRBJ2-2	.	TGTGCCAGCAGCTACGGCCGGGACAAGGGCACCGGGGAGCTGTTTTTT	CASSYGRDKGTGELFF
.	TRBV29-1	TRBJ2-2	.	TGCAGCGTTGAGAAGGGTAGTCACCTCGGGGAGCTGTTTTTT	CSVEKGSHLGELFF
.	TRBV3-1/TRBV3-2	TRBJ2-4	.	TGTGCCAGCAGCCCTATCTCCGTACCCCTAGCCAAAAACATTCAGTACTTC	CASSPISVPLAKNIQYF
.	TRBV19	TRBJ2-3	.	TGTGCCAGTAACGGGGTGGGCACAGATACGCAGTATTTT	CASNGVGTDTQYF
TRBD1	TRBV7-9	TRBJ1-6	.	TGTGCCAGCAGAGGACCGGGACAGGGCTCACCCCTCCACTTT	CASRGPGQGSPLHF
.	TRBV7-5	TRBJ1-5	.	TGTGCCAGAAGCTTAGTCGTCCGGCAGGGGTCTTATCGGCCCCAGCATTTT	CARSLVVRQGSYRPQHF
.	TRBV21-1	TRBJ1-4	.	TGTGCCAGCAATTCGTACCCTTGGAGTGAAAAACTGTTTTTT	CASNSYPWSEKLFF
.	TRBV5-1	TRBJ2-5	.	TGCGCCAGCAGCTCCGTACTGATGGAGACCCAGTACTTC	CASSSVLMETQYF